This record concerns one TCR beta chain sequence. This sample stems from a study of control samples from healthy donors and cancer patients. Profiling relied on immunoSEQ multiplex PCR, and the TCRdb table lists in-frame clones only, not all of them. The repertoire holds under 150,000 clones, with about 88% as singletons. The CDR3 spans 17 residues. With V trimmed by 2 bases and J by 1 base, 10 bases remained unmatched. From germline, CDR1 is WNHNN and CDR2 SYGVQD (reference sequence). The sample comprised blood. The origin of this receptor is a woman in her 70s in good health. The chain couples TRBV10-1 to TRBJ2-5; 7 bases agree with TRBD2. CDR3 sequence reads: CASSENGEAGTQETQYF. The CDR3, as DNA: TGCGCCAGCAGTGAGAACGGGGAAGCGGGAACCCAAGAGACCCAGTACTTC.